This T cell receptor (beta chain) is from a study of Ad26.COV2.S vaccination and SARS-CoV-2 variants. Study overall: The donor participated in the COV1001 trial, in its Ad26.COV2.S arm.

Sequencing was performed with immunoSEQ multiplex PCR; in TCRdb, only in-frame clones are kept and a portion is missing. This repertoire shows fewer than 400,000 clones, 86% found once; its top ten account for more than 1.5%. Noted treatment: some 20 received Ad26.COV2.S at low or high dose, single or two shots; about five received placebo; per-sample allocation not given. Following the first vaccine or placebo injection, samples were taken on day 63. This Boston cohort included adults aged 18-55 years. As its vector, the vaccine had Ad26, which expressed Wuhan-strain SARS-CoV-2 spike. The sample holds one count of this clone. CDR1 and CDR2 (germline): SGHTA, FQGNSA. V lost 5 bases and J lost 8; bases outside the gene matches: 14. This CDR3 contains 17 residues.

This sequence joins TRBV7-2 and TRBJ2-1; 11 positions agree with TRBD2. Sequencing was performed on peripheral blood, taken in a trial of Ad26.COV2.S vaccine versus placebo. The TCR originated in a person aged 18-60 years who received the Ad26.COV2.S COVID-19 vaccine or a placebo. CDR3 in DNA: TGTGCCAGCAGCGTTAGCGGGGGGGCCTATATGAAGGATGAGCAGTTCTTC. Translated, it gives CASSVSGGAYMKDEQFF.